Listed here are 22 T cell receptor beta chains from one sample, sequenced in a study of beta chain features in type 1 diabetes. Since all of the isolated RNA was reverse transcribed, expressed TCRB transcripts were what got sequenced. The repertoire was sequenced with immunoSEQ multiplex PCR; TCRdb's copy has only in-frame clones and lacks some. The sample records under 900,000 clones, 17% being singletons. Specimen: naive CD4+ T cells from blood. The receptors were sampled from a woman in her late teens or twenties in good health.

The chain combines TRBV4-1 with TRBJ2-5; D call uncertain. Germline V gene lookup returns CDR1 MGHRA and CDR2 YSYEKL. V lost 0 bases to trimming and J lost 5 bases, with 13 bases between them. The CDR3 consists of 15 residues. CDR3 loop: CASSQDPRRWETQYF. CDR3 in DNA: TGCGCCAGCAGCCAAGACCCCCGAAGGTGGGAGACCCAGTACTTC.

This chain links TRBV7-2 with TRBJ2-3; D may correspond to TRBD1 or TRBD2 (6 bases each). This CDR3 spans 15 amino acids. Germline V lookup: CDR1 SGHTA, CDR2 FQGNSA. With 6 bases removed from V and 6 bases from J, the gap between germline ends came to 19 bases. DNA for the CDR3: TGTGCCAGCAGTTTGATGAGGGGGGCCGCGGATACGCAGTATTTT. This codes for CASSLMRGAADTQYF.

This clone was detected a few times. Here the CDR3 DNA reads TGTGCCAGCGGGCGTCGAGCCAACGAGCAGTACTTC. The encoded protein is CASGRRANEQYF. The chain recombines TRBV28 with TRBJ2-7; the D is unclear. Trimming removed 8 bases at V and 5 bases at J, with 13 bases between. The CDR3 has 12 residues. Looked up from germline, CDR1 is MDHEN and CDR2 is SYDVKM. The whole variable domain, filled in from reference TRBV28 and TRBJ2-7, reads DVKVTQSSRYLVKRTGEKVFLECVQDMDHENMFWYRQDPGLGLRLIYFSYDVKMKEKGDIPEGYSVSREKKERFSLILESASTNQTSMYLCASGRRANEQYFGPGTRLTVT.

This clone was seen a handful of times. This chain links TRBV10-3 with TRBJ2-1; TRBD2 agrees at 13 bases. From germline, CDR1 is ENHRY and CDR2 SYGVKD. Trimming took 3 bases from V and 7 from J; bases not matched to a gene: 9. This CDR3 has 17 amino acids. CDR3 nucleotides: TGTGCCATCAGTGACCCCGGACTAGCGGGAGTTCAGAATGAGCAGTTCTTC. Its protein product is CAISDPGLAGVQNEQFF.

V gene TRBV2 combines with J gene TRBJ2-1, with 8 bases matching TRBD1. The length of the CDR3 is 12 residues. The junction had 6 bases not matched to a gene; V was cut back by 8 bases and J by 9 bases. Germline V gene data show CDR1 as SNHLY and CDR2 as FYNNEI. Here the CDR3 DNA reads TGTGCCAGCCGGCAGGGGGCTGGTGAGCAGTTCTTC. This gives the protein CASRQGAGEQFF. Drawing the rest from reference TRBV2 and TRBJ2-1, the complete variable domain is EPEVTQTPSHQVTQMGQEVILRCVPISNHLYFYWYRQILGQKVEFLVSFYNNEISEKSEIFDDQFSVERPDGSNFTLKIRSTKLEDSAMYFCASRQGAGEQFFGPGTRLTVL.

This clone showed up just a few times. V usage is TRBV7-3 and J usage is TRBJ2-2; the D gene is possibly TRBD1 (6 bases). CDR1 and CDR2 from the germline V gene are SGHTA and FQGTGA. This CDR3 region has 14 residues. The V end was cut by 3 bases, the J end by 7 bases, with 12 bases between. The CDR3 loop is CASSFDGTYGELFF. The CDR3 bases are TGTGCCAGCAGCTTTGACGGGACATACGGGGAGCTGTTTTTT.

This chain uses TRBV2 with TRBJ1-5; TRBD1 matches 12 bases. Trimming cost V 11 bases and J 2 bases; bases outside gene matches: 7. The CDR3 contains 15 residues. Germline V lookup: CDR1 SNHLY, CDR2 FYNNEI. CDR3 region: CAWLGTGGRNQPQHF. The DNA of the CDR3 is TGTGCCTGGCTTGGGACAGGGGGCCGCAATCAGCCCCAGCATTTT.

This clone was found once. This sequence joins TRBV10-2 and TRBJ1-1, with D possibly being TRBD1 (5 bases). The CDR3 covers 13 residues. V was clipped by 6 bases and J by 4 bases, with 12 bases between them. CDR1 and CDR2 from the germline V gene are WSHSY and SAAADI. The DNA of the CDR3 is TGCGCCAGCAGCTTTCAGGGTTCCACTGAAGCTTTCTTT. It yields the protein CASSFQGSTEAFF.

This chain links TRBV28 with TRBJ2-2; the match to TRBD1 covers 9 bases. The trim removed 11 bases at V and 4 bases at J, leaving 5 bases unmatched. This CDR3 is built from 13 residues. The germline CDR1 and CDR2 sequences are MDHEN and SYDVKM. The CDR3 DNA follows: TGTGCCTGGAGGGACAGGGCCACCGGGGAGCTGTTTTTT. It specifies CAWRDRATGELFF.

This clone has just a few counts. The chain is built from TRBV28 and TRBJ2-5; possibly TRBD2 for D (6 bases). The CDR3 length is 13 residues. Trimming took off 6 bases at V and 5 bases at J, with 13 bases between the two ends. Germline V gene sequence: CDR1 MDHEN, CDR2 SYDVKM. The CDR3 loop reads CASSGLAGETQYF. CDR3 sequence (DNA): TGTGCCAGCAGCGGGTTGGCGGGGGAGACCCAGTACTTC.

This clone has a handful of counts. The chain combines TRBV5-1 with TRBJ2-3, with D uncertain. Germline V gene sequence: CDR1 SGHRS, CDR2 YFSETQ. The germline V and J ends were trimmed by 0 bases and 6 bases, with 11 bases remaining between them. The CDR3 has 14 amino acids. The DNA for the CDR3 is TGCGCCAGCAGCTTGGACCCCGGATTCGATACGCAGTATTTT. This codes for CASSLDPGFDTQYF.

The V gene is TRBV28, the J gene TRBJ2-3; perhaps TRBD2 as D (5 bases). V lost 7 bases and J 8 bases, leaving 25 bases between the germline ends. CDR3 length equals 16 residues. CDR1 MDHEN and CDR2 SYDVKM come from the germline V gene. CDR3 DNA: TGTGCCAGCAACGCGGGTGGGATCTCACGCCCATCTACGCAGTATTTT. The encoded protein is CASNAGGISRPSTQYF.

This clone appeared a few times. This chain joins TRBV11-1 and TRBJ1-1, with D possibly matching TRBD1 (5 bases). The CDR3 is made up of 14 amino acids. The V end lost 3 bases, the J end lost 3 bases, and 11 bases lay between the germline ends. Per germline, CDR1 SGHAT and CDR2 FQDESV (reference sequence). The DNA of the CDR3 is TGTGCCAGCAGCTTTTCAGGGAGGGACACTGAAGCTTTCTTT. Translating it yields CASSFSGRDTEAFF.

The chain has TRBV15 and TRBJ2-7; 10 bases agree with TRBD1. V lost 4 bases and J lost 5; bases outside the gene matches: 8. CDR3 length: 15 amino acids. Looked up from germline, CDR1 is LNHNV and CDR2 is YYDKDF (reference sequence). The CDR3 nucleotides are TGTGCCACCAGCAAACACCGGGACAGGGGTAACGAGCAGTACTTC. The encoded protein is CATSKHRDRGNEQYF.

J is TRBJ2-7 and V is TRBV6-6; D call uncertain. The CDR3 extends over 14 amino acids. V was shortened by 4 bases and J by 2 bases, with 12 bases between the two germline ends. Germline CDR1 MNHNY, CDR2 SVGAGI (reference sequence). The CDR3 region has the DNA TGTGCCAGCAGTTTCCAGACCCAAGCCTACGAGCAGTACTTC. This translates into CASSFQTQAYEQYF.

The rearrangement uses TRBV5-1 and TRBJ2-5; D is tentatively TRBD1 or TRBD2 (5 bases each). Germline CDR1 reads SGHRS; CDR2 reads YFSETQ. This CDR3 region has 16 residues. With 4 bases removed from V and 4 bases from J, the gap between germline ends came to 20 bases. The CDR3, as DNA: TGCGCCAGCAGCCGCCTCGAACGAGGGACGGGAGAGACCCAGTACTTC. It is translated as CASSRLERGTGETQYF.

This clone was counted a few times. The chain uses TRBV27 and TRBJ1-2; TRBD1 aligns across 7 bases. The germline gives CDR1 MNHEY, CDR2 SMNVEV (reference sequence). Trimming at V came to 4 bases and at J to 5 bases, leaving 10 bases not matched to a gene. This CDR3 contains 15 residues. The CDR3 DNA reads TGTGCCAGCAGTTACCGGGACAGCTCCCCGTATGGCTACACCTTC. This translates into CASSYRDSSPYGYTF.

The rearrangement joins TRBV19 to TRBJ1-5; D may be TRBD1 (6 bases). The CDR3 consists of 12 residues. Germline CDR1 is LNHDA and CDR2 is SQIVND (reference sequence). The V and J ends lost 7 bases and 5 bases respectively, with 9 bases between them. The CDR3 loop is CASKDSYQPQHF. DNA of the CDR3: TGTGCCAGTAAGGACAGTTATCAGCCCCAGCATTTT.

V is TRBV10-3 and J is TRBJ2-1; a weak D match, TRBD2 (6 bases). The CDR3 length is 16 residues. From germline, CDR1 is ENHRY and CDR2 SYGVKD. V was trimmed by 0 bases and J by 4 bases, leaving 13 bases between them. The CDR3 protein is CAISESNGRVYNEQFF. The CDR3 bases are TGTGCCATCAGTGAGTCGAACGGGAGAGTTTACAATGAGCAGTTCTTC.

The rearrangement joins TRBV6-6 to TRBJ2-5; D is possibly TRBD1 (6 bases). Trimming left V 6 bases short and J 2 bases short, with 16 bases between. CDR1 is MNHNY, CDR2 SVGAGI, per germline (reference sequence). The CDR3 runs 15 residues. Here the CDR3 DNA reads TGTGCCAGCAGCCCTGGACAGAACGTACAAGAGACCCAGTACTTC. This gives the protein CASSPGQNVQETQYF.

This clone was seen only a few times. The gene calls are TRBV15 and TRBJ2-1, with 8 bases that match TRBD2. V shed 6 bases, J shed 9 bases, and the junction held 10 bases outside the gene matches. From germline, CDR1 is LNHNV and CDR2 YYDKDF (reference sequence). The CDR3 consists of 14 residues. CDR3 in DNA: TGTGCCACCAGGCCGGGACTAGAGGTTATTGAGCAGTTCTTC. It yields the protein CATRPGLEVIEQFF.

The table lists this clone with a few counts. This chain joins TRBV11-2 and TRBJ1-2; D is possibly TRBD1 (5 bases). Germline assignment: CDR1 SGHAT and CDR2 FQNNGV. V was clipped by 6 bases and J by 3 bases, with 14 bases between them. CDR3 size: 14 residues. The CDR3 nucleotides read TGTGCCAGCAGACCCGTCGGGGGGTACTATGGCTACACCTTC. Translated, it gives CASRPVGGYYGYTF. Variable domain in full (rest from reference TRBV11-2 and TRBJ1-2): EAGVAQSPRYKIIEKRQSVAFWCNPISGHATLYWYQQILGQGPKLLIQFQNNGVVDDSQLPKDRFSAERLKGVDSTLKIQPAKLEDSAVYLCASRPVGGYYGYTFGSGTRLTVV.